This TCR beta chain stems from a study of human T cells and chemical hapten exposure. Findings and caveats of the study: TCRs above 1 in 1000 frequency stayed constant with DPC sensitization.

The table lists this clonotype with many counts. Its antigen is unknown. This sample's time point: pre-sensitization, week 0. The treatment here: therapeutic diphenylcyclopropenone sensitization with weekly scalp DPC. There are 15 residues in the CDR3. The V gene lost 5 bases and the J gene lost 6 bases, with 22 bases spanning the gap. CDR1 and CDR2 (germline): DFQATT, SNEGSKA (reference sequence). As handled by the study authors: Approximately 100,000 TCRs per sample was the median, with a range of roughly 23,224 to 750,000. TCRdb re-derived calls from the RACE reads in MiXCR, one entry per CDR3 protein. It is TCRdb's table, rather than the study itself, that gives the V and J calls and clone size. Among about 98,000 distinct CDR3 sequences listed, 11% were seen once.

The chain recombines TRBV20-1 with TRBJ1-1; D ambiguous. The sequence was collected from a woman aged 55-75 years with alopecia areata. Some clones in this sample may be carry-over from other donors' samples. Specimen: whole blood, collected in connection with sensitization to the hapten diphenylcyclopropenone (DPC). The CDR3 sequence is CSALFPGSLTSEAFF. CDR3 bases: TGCAGTGCTCTTTTCCCGGGCAGCCTAACGTCTGAAGCTTTCTTT.